This T cell receptor beta chain was sequenced during a study of regulatory T cells. About this clone itself: Its matching antigen is unknown.

Amplification used 52 TRBV primers and 13 TRBJ primers. Clones were read by immunoSEQ multiplex PCR, and TCRdb kept only the in-frame ones, dropping some. The sample holds about 18,000 clones, under 95% seen once. Patients aged 2 to 39 years had fewer naive and more memory CD4+ and CD8+ T cells. Whole-study findings and limits: In patients, unique TRB V-J pairs were restricted and V/J usage skewed, especially in Tregs.

Trimming pared 6 bases from V and 0 bases from J, leaving 8 bases between. In germline, CDR1 is LNHNV, CDR2 YYDKDF (reference sequence). The CDR3 runs to 13 residues. The chain uses TRBV15 and TRBJ2-5, with no clear D. This clonotype was sampled from a young adult with CD3G deficiency. The sequencing input was CD8+ T cells sorted from blood. CDR3 protein: CATRSRYQETQYF. CDR3 DNA: TGTGCCACCAGGAGCCGGTACCAAGAGACCCAGTACTTC. The full variable domain, rest sourced from reference TRBV15 and TRBJ2-5, is DAMVIQNPRYQVTQFGKPVTLSCSQTLNHNVMYWYQQKSSQAPKLLFHYYDKDFNNEADTPDNFQSRRPNTSFCFLDIRSPGLGDTAMYLCATRSRYQETQYFGPGTRLLVL.